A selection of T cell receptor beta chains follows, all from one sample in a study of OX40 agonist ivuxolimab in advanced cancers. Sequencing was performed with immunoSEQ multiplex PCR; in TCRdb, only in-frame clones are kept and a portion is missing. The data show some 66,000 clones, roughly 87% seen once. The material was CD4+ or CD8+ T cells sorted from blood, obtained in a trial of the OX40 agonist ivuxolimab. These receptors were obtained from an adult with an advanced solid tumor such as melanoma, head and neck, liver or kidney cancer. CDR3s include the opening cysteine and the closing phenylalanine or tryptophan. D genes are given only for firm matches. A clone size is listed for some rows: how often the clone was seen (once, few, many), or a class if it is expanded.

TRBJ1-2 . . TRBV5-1 TGCGCCAGCAGCCCGTCTATTAACTATGGCTACACCTTC CASSPSINYGYTF
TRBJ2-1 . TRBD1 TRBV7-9 TGTGCCAGCAGCTTAGGCCAGGGGGCTGTGAATGAGCAGTTCTTC CASSLGQGAVNEQFF
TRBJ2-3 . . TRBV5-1 TGCGCCAGCAGCTTGGCCACCCCTGGCGCAGATACGCAGTATTTT CASSLATPGADTQYF
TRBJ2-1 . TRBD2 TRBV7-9 TGTGCCAGCAGCGCCGGGACTAGTGCGGATGAGCAGTTCTTC CASSAGTSADEQFF
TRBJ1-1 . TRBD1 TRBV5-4 TGTGCCAGCAGCTTGGGGACAGGGGGCGCGGGTGAAGCTTTCTTT CASSLGTGGAGEAFF
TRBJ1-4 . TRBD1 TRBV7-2 TGTGCCAGCAGCCTGGGGGACAGCGCGAATGAAAAACTGTTTTTT CASSLGDSANEKLFF
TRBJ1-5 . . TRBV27 TGTGCCAGCAGTTTAATAGCAGGGGGCAATCAGCCCCAGCATTTT CASSLIAGGNQPQHF
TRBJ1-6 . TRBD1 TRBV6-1 TGTGCCAGCAGTGACGGACAGGGCTATAATTCACCCCTCCACTTT CASSDGQGYNSPLHF
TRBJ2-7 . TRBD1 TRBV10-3 TGTGCCATCAGTGACCCCCTCGACAGGGGAGGTCAGCAGTACTTC CAISDPLDRGGQQYF
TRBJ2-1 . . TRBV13 TGTGCCAGCAGCCCGACGGGGAGCTCCTACAATGAGCAGTTCTTC CASSPTGSSYNEQFF
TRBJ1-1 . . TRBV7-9 TGTGCCAGCAGCCAAGGCAGGAACACTGAAGCTTTCTTT CASSQGRNTEAFF
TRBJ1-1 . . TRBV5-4 TGTGCCAGCAGCGAACGATCCCGACAGCACACTGAAGCTTTCTTT CASSERSRQHTEAFF
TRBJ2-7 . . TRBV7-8 TGTGCCAGCAGCGACCGACTGGGGTCCCGCGAGCAGTACTTC CASSDRLGSREQYF
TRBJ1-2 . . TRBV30 TGTGCCTGGAGGACAGGTGATGGCTACACCTTC CAWRTGDGYTF
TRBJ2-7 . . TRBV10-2 TGCGCCAGCCTCCAAGGAAGGGTGTTTGGCTCCTACGAGCAGTACTTC CASLQGRVFGSYEQYF
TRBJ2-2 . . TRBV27 TGTGCCAGCAGCCGTCGTCGGAACACCGGGGAGCTGTTTTTT CASSRRRNTGELFF
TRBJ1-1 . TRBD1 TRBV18 TGTGCCAGCTCACCGGACAGGAAAGCTTTCTTT CASSPDRKAFF
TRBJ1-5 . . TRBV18 TGTGCCAGCTCACCAGGAGGGGATCAGCCCCAGCATTTT CASSPGGDQPQHF
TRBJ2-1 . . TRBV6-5 TGTGCCAGCAGTCACCAACGGGTGGCAGGCAATGAGCAGTTCTTC CASSHQRVAGNEQFF
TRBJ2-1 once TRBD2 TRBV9 TGTGCCAGCAGCGCCACTAGCGGGGGACTAAGCTCCTACAATGAGCAGTTCTTC CASSATSGGLSSYNEQFF
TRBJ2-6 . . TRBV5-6 TGTGCCAGCAGCTACAATCGAGTCTCTGGGGCCAACGTCCTGACTTTC CASSYNRVSGANVLTF
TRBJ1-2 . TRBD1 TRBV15 TGTGCCACCAGCAGAACCACCGGACAGGGAGGATATGGCTACACCTTC CATSRTTGQGGYGYTF
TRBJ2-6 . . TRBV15 TGTGCCACCACCCCCCCGGACGGACACTCTGGGGCCAACGTCCTGACTTTC CATTPPDGHSGANVLTF
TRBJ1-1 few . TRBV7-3 TGTGCCAGCAGCTTACAAAGGAACACTGAAGCTTTCTTT CASSLQRNTEAFF
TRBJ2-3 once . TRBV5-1 TGCGCCAGCAGACCCGGCCTGGGGACAGATACGCAGTATTTT CASRPGLGTDTQYF
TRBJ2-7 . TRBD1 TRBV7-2 TGTGCCAGCAGCTCCGGGACAGCGATCTACGAGCAGTACTTC CASSSGTAIYEQYF
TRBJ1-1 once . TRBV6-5 TGTGCCAGCAGAAATAGCGGGGACACTGAAGCTTTCTTT CASRNSGDTEAFF
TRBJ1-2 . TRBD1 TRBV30 TGTGCCTGGAGGGGGACAGGGGTGGGCGGCTACACCTTC CAWRGTGVGGYTF
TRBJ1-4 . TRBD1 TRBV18 TGTGCCAGCTCACCGAAGACAGGGGGCTTTGAAAAACTGTTTTTT CASSPKTGGFEKLFF
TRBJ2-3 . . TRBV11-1 TGTGCCAGCAGCCCAACCGGGACCTACACAGATACGCAGTATTTT CASSPTGTYTDTQYF
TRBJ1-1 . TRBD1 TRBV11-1 TGTGCCAGCAGCTTAGTTCGGACAGGGGGGCAAGCTTTCTTT CASSLVRTGGQAFF
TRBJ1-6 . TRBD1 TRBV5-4 TGTGCCAGCAGCTTAGGGGACAGTCGGAATTCACCCCTCCACTTT CASSLGDSRNSPLHF
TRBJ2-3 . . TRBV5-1 TGCGCCAGCAGCTGGGCCGGGGGCCGCGCAGATACGCAGTATTTT CASSWAGGRADTQYF
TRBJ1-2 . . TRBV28 TGTGCCAGCAGTTTACCACAAAGCTATGGCTACACCTTC CASSLPQSYGYTF
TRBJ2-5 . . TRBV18 TGTGCCAGCTCACTGGGGCAGTTCCAGGAGACCCAGTACTTC CASSLGQFQETQYF
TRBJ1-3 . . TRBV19 TGTGCCAGTAGTATAACAGGAACTGGAAACACCATATATTTT CASSITGTGNTIYF